A selection of T cell receptor beta chains follows, all from one sample in a study of cytomegalovirus exposure and HLA in healthy donors. The repertoire was sequenced with immunoSEQ multiplex PCR; TCRdb's copy has only in-frame clones and lacks some. The sample carries 170,000 or so clones, about 84% recorded once. Sequencing input: PBMCs. The receptors were gathered from a young man in good health and CMV-seronegative. Each CDR3 is given with its conserved first and last residue. A D gene is named only where the DNA matches it firmly.

CDR3aa	d_gene	j_gene	v_gene
CASSFTLAGSASEQFF	TRBD2	TRBJ2-1	TRBV7-9
CASSVDRGRFNYGYTF	TRBD1	TRBJ1-2	TRBV6-1
CASSQGGLAGADTQYF	TRBD2	TRBJ2-3	TRBV4-1
CASSSIAETGEQYF	NA	TRBJ2-7	TRBV6-5
CASSAMPGGGELFF	NA	TRBJ2-2	TRBV7-3
CASSPSDYYNEQFF	NA	TRBJ2-1	TRBV5-4
CASSETSGGVETQYF	TRBD2	TRBJ2-5	TRBV7-9
CASSLVGSTNGYTF	NA	TRBJ1-2	TRBV11-2
CASSPGTGDTGELFF	TRBD1	TRBJ2-2	TRBV19
CASSRQAENVETQYF	NA	TRBJ2-5	TRBV6-6
CASSNQPGLGNEQFF	TRBD2	TRBJ2-1	TRBV6-1
CASSRGGSTDTQYF	TRBD2	TRBJ2-3	TRBV27
CASGLTYEQYF	NA	NA	TRBV12-5
CASSSGQQNIQYF	NA	TRBJ2-4	TRBV5-4
CASYSFRSPLHF	NA	TRBJ1-6	TRBV6-5
CATSRDGGWEPYGYTF	NA	TRBJ1-2	TRBV15
CASSGRWSSGRGEQYF	TRBD2	TRBJ2-7	TRBV28
CASSGRLGYGYTF	NA	TRBJ1-2	TRBV5-1
CASSWVGSSYNEQFF	NA	TRBJ2-1	TRBV5-6
CAISVGQKETQYF	NA	TRBJ2-5	TRBV10-3
CASKETEVASEQYF	NA	NA	TRBV27
CASSLGVGLEGNEQFF	TRBD2	TRBJ2-1	TRBV7-3
CASSSISPGLAGASTDTQYF	TRBD2	TRBJ2-3	TRBV27
CASSLGGLNEQFF	NA	TRBJ2-1	TRBV27
CASSEPGGYGYTF	NA	TRBJ1-2	TRBV6-1
CASSLDMAGGRYNEQFF	TRBD2	TRBJ2-1	TRBV7-2